These 8 T cell receptor beta chains originate from one sample sequenced in a study of siplizumab effects on memory and regulatory T cells. Profiling relied on immunoSEQ multiplex PCR, and the TCRdb table lists in-frame clones only, not all of them. Of about 48,000 clones in the sample, roughly 87% were seen once. Specimen: naive CD8+ T cells sorted from blood. The source is a human donor in good health.

This clone showed up just a few times. The rearrangement uses TRBV5-1 and TRBJ1-1; the match to TRBD1 covers 8 bases. V lost 3 bases to trimming and J lost 7 bases; unmatched junction nucleotides: 14. CDR1 is SGHRS, CDR2 YFSETQ, per germline. There are 16 residues in the CDR3. CDR3 residues: CASSSSLTQGESEAFF. The CDR3 nucleotides are TGCGCCAGCAGCTCCTCCCTGACACAGGGGGAGAGTGAAGCTTTCTTT.

The genes are TRBV7-9 and TRBJ2-1, with D possibly matching TRBD2 (5 bases). The CDR3 is 12 amino acids. V shed 1 base and J shed 8 bases, with 6 bases lying between them. From germline, CDR1 is SEHNR and CDR2 FQNEAQ (reference sequence). The DNA for the CDR3 is TGTGCCAGCAGCTTAGTGGGAGATGAGCAGTTCTTC. It is translated as CASSLVGDEQFF.

V gene TRBV19 combines with J gene TRBJ2-1; 12 positions match TRBD2. Germline V gene data show CDR1 as LNHDA and CDR2 as SQIVND (reference sequence). Trimming at V came to 7 bases and at J to 7 bases, leaving 5 bases not matched to a gene. The CDR3 has 14 amino acids. The CDR3 sequence is CASTGLAGGNEQFF. CDR3 DNA sequence: TGTGCCAGTACGGGGCTAGCGGGGGGGAATGAGCAGTTCTTC.

This clone was picked up a small number of times. CDR3 coding DNA: TGTGCCAGCAGCTTGGTAGCAGCCGAGCAGTACTTC. Translated: CASSLVAAEQYF. The chain recombines TRBV5-4 with TRBJ2-7, with D uncertain. V was shortened by 0 bases and J by 6 bases, with 7 bases between the two germline ends. The V gene's germline CDR1 is SGHNT and CDR2 YYREEE (reference sequence). The CDR3 contains 12 residues.

V gene TRBV7-9 combines with J gene TRBJ1-1; 9 nucleotides match TRBD1. CDR1 and CDR2 from the germline V gene are SEHNR and FQNEAQ (reference sequence). The CDR3 has 14 amino acids. The J segment lost 5 bases and the V segment lost 5 bases, leaving 6 bases of the junction unmatched. This chain's CDR3 is CASSPTGTGTEAFF. The CDR3 coding sequence is TGTGCCAGCAGCCCGACCGGGACAGGGACTGAAGCTTTCTTT.

This chain uses TRBV25-1 with TRBJ1-1; D might be TRBD1 (5 bases). The ends were cut back, 6 bases at V and 1 base at J, with 9 bases in the middle. This CDR3 has 13 residues. Germline-derived CDR1 and CDR2 are MGHDK and SYGVNS. CDR3 in DNA: TGTGCCAGCAGCGGGGGTCCGAACACTGAAGCTTTCTTT. Translated: CASSGGPNTEAFF.

The V gene is TRBV5-1, the J gene TRBJ2-2; D not certain. Germline assignment: CDR1 SGHRS and CDR2 YFSETQ. V was trimmed by 0 bases and J by 6 bases, leaving 9 bases between them. The CDR3 runs to 14 residues. The CDR3 loop reads CASSLVTPPGELFF. The DNA for the CDR3 is TGCGCCAGCAGCTTGGTGACTCCCCCCGGGGAGCTGTTTTTT.

This chain joins TRBV19 and TRBJ2-1, with 8 bases that match TRBD2. The V gene end was trimmed by 3 bases and the J gene end by 4 bases; junction bases not matched to a gene: 8. The germline V gene encodes CDR1 LNHDA and CDR2 SQIVND (reference sequence). The CDR3 spans 16 residues. The CDR3 region is CASSITGGALYNEQFF. As DNA, the CDR3 is TGTGCCAGTAGTATCACGGGAGGGGCCCTTTACAATGAGCAGTTCTTC.